These T cell receptor beta chains were read from a single sample in a study of CD8 T cells in Susac syndrome. Using its own MiXCR run on the immunoSEQ multiplex PCR reads, TCRdb lists one record per CDR3 protein. The data contain around 130,000 distinct CDR3 sequences, roughly 92% of them singletons. Sequenced material: CD4+ T cells from PBMCs. Every receptor here comes from a human donor in good health. The CDR3 runs from the conserved cysteine through the conserved F or W. The D gene is left open where the match is weak. Clone size, where shown, is once, few, many, or a class for clones that have expanded.

.,TRBV14,TRBJ1-2,.,12,CASSRVGGGYTF,TGTGCCAGCAGCCGAGTGGGAGGCGGCTACACCTTC
once,TRBV6-2/TRBV6-3,TRBJ2-7,.,12,CASSYYSYEQYF,TGTGCCAGCAGTTACTACTCCTACGAGCAGTACTTC
.,TRBV5-5,TRBJ2-6,TRBD1,16,CGSQRTGLSGANVLTF,TGTGGCAGCCAGAGGACAGGATTGTCTGGGGCCAACGTCCTGACTTTC
.,TRBV2,TRBJ2-5,.,11,CASSVAGGSYF,.
.,TRBV5-1,TRBJ2-5,.,12,CASSFAGETQYF,TGCGCCAGCAGCTTCGCGGGAGAGACCCAGTACTTC
.,TRBV20-1,TRBJ1-6,.,16,CSAREGQVVLNSPLHF,TGCAGTGCTCGAGAGGGGCAAGTCGTCTTGAATTCACCCCTCCACTTT
.,TRBV24-1,TRBJ2-1,.,15,CATSDWGPAADEQFF,TGTGCCACCAGTGATTGGGGTCCCGCTGCTGATGAGCAGTTCTTC
.,TRBV3-1,TRBJ2-5,TRBD2,17,CASSPQLRDYPQETQYF,TGTGCCAGCAGCCCCCAACTCCGGGACTACCCTCAAGAGACCCAGTACTTC
.,TRBV14,TRBJ2-7,.,14,CASSHQTSRGEQYF,TGTGCCAGCAGCCACCAAACTAGCAGGGGCGAGCAGTACTTC
once,TRBV7-2,TRBJ2-3,.,15,CASSLASASVNTQYF,TGTGCCAGCAGCTTAGCATCGGCTAGCGTAAATACGCAGTATTTT
.,TRBV19,TRBJ2-3,.,16,CASSMGTDSSTDTQYF,TGTGCCAGTAGTATGGGGACGGATTCTAGCACAGATACGCAGTATTTT
.,TRBV9,TRBJ1-2,.,15,CASSVGTSVGYGYTF,TGTGCCAGCAGCGTAGGGACCTCGGTTGGCTATGGCTACACCTTC